The entry below describes one T cell receptor beta chain. Which antigen it targets is not known. Qualities for individual bases were not recorded, and no much larger clone is one base off. In Seattle, one collaborating source enrolled patients while the infection was active and tracked those patients longitudinally over the course of disease. Whole blood was collected in K2EDTA tubes by collaborating institutions according to the institutions' own protocols. For TCRbeta analysis, collaborators shipped samples in one of three forms: frozen whole blood, isolated PBMCs, or DNA extracted from either of those sample types. TCRbeta CDR3 regions were amplified from genomic DNA by means of the immunoSEQ Assay, a bias-controlled multiplex PCR. The original pipeline was this. Within the assay, amplification of reference gene primers was used to estimate how many nucleated cells each sample contained. Sequence reads were collapsed and filtered to measure the absolute abundance of every unique TCRbeta CDR3 rearrangement. Productive Simpson clonality was computed per sample as the square root of Simpson's diversity index over productive rearrangements. TCRdb holds this immuneACCESS table with in-frame rearrangements only. Some clones are missing; in checked studies, unresolved V genes explain under half, and the rest has no known cause. Clone size and V and J calls were adopted from that table, with D and trimming inferred from the DNA. This sample gives tens of thousands of clones in total; roughly 80% of them show up just once. The ten top clones hold 2% to 2.5% of the sample.

The data stem from a study of blood T cell repertoires in COVID-19 (TCRdb year 2020). Concerning the study at large: Collaborator samples came from the United States, Italy and Spain and covered acute and convalescent phases of COVID-19. The prospective study material was composed of cDNA or gDNA derived from T cells, B-cell-depleted T cells, or PBMCs. The dataset comprised deeply sampled blood TCRbeta repertoires from subjects exposed to, actively infected with, or recovered from COVID-19. A freely available public database, intended as a resource for researchers studying the immune response to SARS-CoV-2, is where the repertoires were released. The samples were drawn from two sources: the first 160 participants of the ongoing ImmuneRACE study, and fewer than 1,500 subjects contributed by 6 global collaborators. The sample metadata nearly always contained a de-identified subject ID, COVID-19 status, age in years and sex. Where available, HLA class I and class II types were obtained from metadata supplied by the sample provider rather than from assay-based typing. General study outcomes and caveats: Clinical and demographic metadata were provided uncurated, with the amount varying by source and participant.

Including cysteine and phenylalanine, the CDR3 has 13 amino acids. Here the CDR3 DNA is all that survives: 39 bases in frame from base 1. Trimming removed 6 bases from V and 1 base from J, leaving 9 bases between the germline ends. The germline V gene specifies SGHTA as CDR1 and FQGNSA as CDR2. Sequenced material: peripheral blood. The chain was built from TRBV7-2 and TRBJ1-1; a weak D assignment points to TRBD1 (6 bases agree). The clonotype comes from a man aged 65 to 79 with COVID-19, enrolled during active disease. The CDR3 region: CASRGQPNTEAFF. In nucleotides, the sequence is TGTGCCAGCAGAGGACAGCCGAACACTGAAGCTTTCTTT.